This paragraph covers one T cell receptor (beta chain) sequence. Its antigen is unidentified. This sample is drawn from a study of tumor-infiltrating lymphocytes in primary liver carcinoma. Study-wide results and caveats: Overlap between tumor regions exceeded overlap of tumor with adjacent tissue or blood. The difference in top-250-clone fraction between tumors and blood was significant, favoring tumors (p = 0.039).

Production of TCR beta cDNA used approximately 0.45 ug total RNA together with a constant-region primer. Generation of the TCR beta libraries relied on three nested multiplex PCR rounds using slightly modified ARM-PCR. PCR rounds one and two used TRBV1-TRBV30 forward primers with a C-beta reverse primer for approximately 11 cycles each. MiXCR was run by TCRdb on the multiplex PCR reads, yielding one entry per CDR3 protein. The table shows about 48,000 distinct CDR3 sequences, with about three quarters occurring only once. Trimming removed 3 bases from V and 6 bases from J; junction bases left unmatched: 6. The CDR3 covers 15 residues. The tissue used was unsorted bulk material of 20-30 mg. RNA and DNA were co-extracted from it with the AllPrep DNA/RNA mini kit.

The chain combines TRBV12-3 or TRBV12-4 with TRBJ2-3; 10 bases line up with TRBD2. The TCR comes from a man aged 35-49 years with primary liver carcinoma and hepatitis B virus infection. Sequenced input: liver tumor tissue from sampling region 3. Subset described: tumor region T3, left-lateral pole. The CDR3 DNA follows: TGTGCCAGCAGTTTTTCACTAGCGGGAATGGATACGCAGTATTTT. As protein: CASSFSLAGMDTQYF.